This TCR beta chain derives from a study of T cell repertoires in ileal Crohn's disease. Before sorting, lamina propria lymphocytes were separated from surgical specimens by density gradient. On this clone itself: The antigen is not known.

Profiling relied on immunoSEQ multiplex PCR, and the TCRdb table lists in-frame clones only, not all of them. The sample carries about 2,100 clones, roughly 71% recorded once. J was trimmed by 8 bases and V by 5 bases; bases with no gene match: 8. This CDR3 contains 14 residues. Germline CDR1 reads SGHTS; CDR2 reads YDEGEE. Study-wide findings and caveats: All patients with clonality above 26.8% had endoscopic recurrence.

J is TRBJ1-4 and V is TRBV5-8; 8 nucleotides line up with TRBD1. The sample consisted of CD8+ T cells from ileum. The clonotype originates from an adult with Crohn's disease. Some clones in this sample may be carry-over from other donors' samples. The CDR3 coding sequence is TGTGCCAGCAGGGAACAGGGGGTCTGGGAAAAACTGTTTTTT. Translated: CASREQGVWEKLFF.